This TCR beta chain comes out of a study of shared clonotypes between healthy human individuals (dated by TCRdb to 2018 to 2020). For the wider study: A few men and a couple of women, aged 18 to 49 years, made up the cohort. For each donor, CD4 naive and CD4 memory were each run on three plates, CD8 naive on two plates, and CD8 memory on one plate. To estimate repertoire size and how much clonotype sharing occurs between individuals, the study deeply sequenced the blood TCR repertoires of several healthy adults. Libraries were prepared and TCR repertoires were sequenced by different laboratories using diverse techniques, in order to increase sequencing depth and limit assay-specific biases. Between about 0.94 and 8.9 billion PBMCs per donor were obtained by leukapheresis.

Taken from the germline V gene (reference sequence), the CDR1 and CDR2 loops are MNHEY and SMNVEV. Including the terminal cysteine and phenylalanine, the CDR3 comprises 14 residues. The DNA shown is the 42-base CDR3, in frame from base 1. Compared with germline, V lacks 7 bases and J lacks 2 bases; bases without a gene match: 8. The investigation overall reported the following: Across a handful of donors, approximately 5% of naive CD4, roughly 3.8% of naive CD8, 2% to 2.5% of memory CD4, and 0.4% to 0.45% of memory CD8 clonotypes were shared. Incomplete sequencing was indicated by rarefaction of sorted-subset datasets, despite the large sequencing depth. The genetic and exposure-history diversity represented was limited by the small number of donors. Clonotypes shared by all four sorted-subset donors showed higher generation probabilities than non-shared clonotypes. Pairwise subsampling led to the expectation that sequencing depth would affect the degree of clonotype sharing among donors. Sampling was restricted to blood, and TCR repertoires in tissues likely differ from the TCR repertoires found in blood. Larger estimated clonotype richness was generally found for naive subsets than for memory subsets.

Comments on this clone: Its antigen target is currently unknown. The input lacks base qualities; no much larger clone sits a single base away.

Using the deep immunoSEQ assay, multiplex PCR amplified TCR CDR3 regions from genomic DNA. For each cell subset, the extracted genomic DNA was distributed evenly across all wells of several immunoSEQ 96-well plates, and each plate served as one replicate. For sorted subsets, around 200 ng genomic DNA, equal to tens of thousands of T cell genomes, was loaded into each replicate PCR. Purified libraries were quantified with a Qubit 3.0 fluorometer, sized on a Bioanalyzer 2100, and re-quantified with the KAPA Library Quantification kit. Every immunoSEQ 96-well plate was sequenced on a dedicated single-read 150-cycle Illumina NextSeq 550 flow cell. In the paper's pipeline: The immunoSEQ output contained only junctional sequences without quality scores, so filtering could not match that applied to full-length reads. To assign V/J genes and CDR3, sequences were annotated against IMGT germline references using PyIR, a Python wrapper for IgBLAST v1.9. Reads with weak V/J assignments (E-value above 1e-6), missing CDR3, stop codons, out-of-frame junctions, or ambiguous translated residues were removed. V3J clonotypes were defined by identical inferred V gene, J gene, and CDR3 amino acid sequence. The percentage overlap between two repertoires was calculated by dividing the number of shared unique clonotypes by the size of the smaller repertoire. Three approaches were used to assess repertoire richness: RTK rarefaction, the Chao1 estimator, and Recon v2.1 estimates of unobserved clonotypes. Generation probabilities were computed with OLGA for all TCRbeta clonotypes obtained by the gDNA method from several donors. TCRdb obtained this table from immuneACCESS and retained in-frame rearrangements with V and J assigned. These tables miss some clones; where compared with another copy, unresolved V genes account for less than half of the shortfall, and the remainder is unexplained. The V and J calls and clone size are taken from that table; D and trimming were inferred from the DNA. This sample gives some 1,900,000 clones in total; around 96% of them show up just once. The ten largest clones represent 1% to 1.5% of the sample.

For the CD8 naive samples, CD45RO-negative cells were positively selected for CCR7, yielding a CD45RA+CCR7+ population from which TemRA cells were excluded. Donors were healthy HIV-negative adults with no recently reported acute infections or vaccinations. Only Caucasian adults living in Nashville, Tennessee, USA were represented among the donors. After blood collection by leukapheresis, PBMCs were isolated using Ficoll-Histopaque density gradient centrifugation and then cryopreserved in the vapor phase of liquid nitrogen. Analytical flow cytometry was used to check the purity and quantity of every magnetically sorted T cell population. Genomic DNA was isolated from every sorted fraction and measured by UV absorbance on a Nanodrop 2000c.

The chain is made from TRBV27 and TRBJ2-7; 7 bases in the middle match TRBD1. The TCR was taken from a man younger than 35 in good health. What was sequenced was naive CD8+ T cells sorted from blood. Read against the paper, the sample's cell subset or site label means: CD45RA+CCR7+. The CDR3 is CASTTSGGTYEQYF. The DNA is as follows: TGTGCCAGCACAACGTCAGGGGGTACCTACGAGCAGTACTTC.